This T cell receptor beta chain was profiled in a study of CXCR3-negative and CXCR3-positive naive CD8 T cells. Notes on the study in general: In both naive subsets diversity was comparably high, whereas memory CD8+ cells showed much lower diversity. When CXCR3-positive naive cells were set against CXCR3-negative naive cells, the former had more hydrophobic TRB CDR3s. Fresh PBMCs were used in most assays, and CXCR3 expression partially decreased after cryopreservation.

The method, 5' RACE with UMI labels, was used to prepare the TRB cDNA libraries. TCRdb reprocessed the 5' RACE reads; each CDR3 protein has one entry and no DNA is given. This sample's table has under 150,000 distinct CDR3 sequences. The authors gated naive CD8+ T cells as CD45RO-CCR7+CD27+CD95-. On this clonotype itself: Its antigen is unknown.

The source material was naive CXCR3+ CD8+ T cells from blood. Subset defined: CD45RO-CCR7+CD27+CD95- naive CD8+ T cells expressing CXCR3 (TNR3+). This receptor was obtained from a human donor in good health. Some clones in this sample may be carry-over from other donors' samples.

The CDR3 protein is CASSGWDGNYGYTF. The rearrangement uses TRBV5-1 and TRBJ1-2; the D call of TRBD1 rests on TCRdb alone, since no DNA is present to check it. From germline, CDR1 is SGHRS and CDR2 YFSETQ. The length of the CDR3 is 14 residues. Drawing the rest from reference TRBV5-1 and TRBJ1-2, the complete variable domain is KAGVTQTPRYLIKTRGQQVTLSCSPISGHRSVSWYQQTPGQGLQFLFEYFSETQRNKGNFPGRFSGRQFSNSRSEMNVSTLELGDSALYLCASSGWDGNYGYTFGSGTRLTVV.